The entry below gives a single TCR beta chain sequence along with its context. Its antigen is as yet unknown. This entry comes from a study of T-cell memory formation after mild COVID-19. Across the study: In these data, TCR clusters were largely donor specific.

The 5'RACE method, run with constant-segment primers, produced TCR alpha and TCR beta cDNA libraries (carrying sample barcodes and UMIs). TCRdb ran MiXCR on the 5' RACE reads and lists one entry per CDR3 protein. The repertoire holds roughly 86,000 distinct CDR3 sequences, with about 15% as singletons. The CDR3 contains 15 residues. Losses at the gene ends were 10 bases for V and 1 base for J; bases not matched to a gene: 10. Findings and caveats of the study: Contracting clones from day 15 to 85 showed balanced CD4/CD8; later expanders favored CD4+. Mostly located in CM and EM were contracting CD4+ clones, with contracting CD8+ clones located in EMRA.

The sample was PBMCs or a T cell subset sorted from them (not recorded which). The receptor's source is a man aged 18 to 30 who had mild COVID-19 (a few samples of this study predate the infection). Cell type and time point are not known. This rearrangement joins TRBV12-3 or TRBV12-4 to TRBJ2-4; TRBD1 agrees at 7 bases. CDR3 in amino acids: CANRPTGAAKNIQYF. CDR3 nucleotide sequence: TGTGCCAACAGGCCTACAGGGGCGGCCAAAAACATTCAGTACTTC.